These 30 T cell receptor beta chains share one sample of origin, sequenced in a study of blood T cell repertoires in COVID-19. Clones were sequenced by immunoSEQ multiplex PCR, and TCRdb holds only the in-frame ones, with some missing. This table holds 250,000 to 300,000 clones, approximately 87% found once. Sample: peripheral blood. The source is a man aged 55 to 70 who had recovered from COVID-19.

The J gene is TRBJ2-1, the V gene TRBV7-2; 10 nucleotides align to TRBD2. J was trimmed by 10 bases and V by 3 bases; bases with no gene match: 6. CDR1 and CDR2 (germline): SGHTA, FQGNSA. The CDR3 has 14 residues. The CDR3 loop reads CASSLGLASQEQFF. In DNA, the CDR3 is TGTGCCAGCAGCTTGGGACTAGCGTCACAGGAGCAGTTCTTC.

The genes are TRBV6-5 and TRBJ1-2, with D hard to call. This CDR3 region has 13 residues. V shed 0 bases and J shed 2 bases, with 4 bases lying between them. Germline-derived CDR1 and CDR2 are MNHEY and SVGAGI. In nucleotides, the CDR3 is TGTGCCAGCAGTTACTCGACAAACTATGGCTACACCTTC. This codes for CASSYSTNYGYTF.

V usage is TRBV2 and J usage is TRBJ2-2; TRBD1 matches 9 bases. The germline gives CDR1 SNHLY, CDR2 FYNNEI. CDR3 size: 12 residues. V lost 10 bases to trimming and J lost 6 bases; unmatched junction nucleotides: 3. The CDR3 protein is CATTGGAGELFF. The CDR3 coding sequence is TGTGCCACGACAGGGGGGGCCGGGGAGCTGTTTTTT.

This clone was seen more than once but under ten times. The DNA of the CDR3 is TGTGCCAGCAGTCTCACAGGGTATGGCTACACCTTC. It codes for CASSLTGYGYTF. The chain has TRBV6-6 and TRBJ1-2; D perhaps matches TRBD1 (6 bases). This CDR3 is 12 amino acids long. CDR1 MNHNY and CDR2 SVGAGI come from the germline V gene (reference sequence). V lost 5 bases and J lost 5, with 9 bases in between.

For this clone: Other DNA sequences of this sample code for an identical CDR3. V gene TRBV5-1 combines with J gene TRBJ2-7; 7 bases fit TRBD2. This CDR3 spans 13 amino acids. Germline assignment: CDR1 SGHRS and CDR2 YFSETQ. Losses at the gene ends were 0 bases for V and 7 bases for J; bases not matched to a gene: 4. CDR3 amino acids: CASSLAGGREQYF. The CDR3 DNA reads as TGCGCCAGCAGCTTGGCGGGGGGAAGGGAGCAGTACTTC.

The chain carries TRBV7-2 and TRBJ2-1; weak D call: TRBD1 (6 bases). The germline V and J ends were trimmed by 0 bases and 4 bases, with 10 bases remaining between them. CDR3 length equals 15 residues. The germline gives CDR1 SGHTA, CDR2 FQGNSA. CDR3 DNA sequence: TGTGCCAGCAGCTTAGCGGGACAAGTTTACAATGAGCAGTTCTTC. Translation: CASSLAGQVYNEQFF.

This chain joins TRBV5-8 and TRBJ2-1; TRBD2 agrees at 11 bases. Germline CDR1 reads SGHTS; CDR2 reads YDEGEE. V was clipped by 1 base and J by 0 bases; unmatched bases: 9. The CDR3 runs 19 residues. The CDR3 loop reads CASSLIAGLAESSYNEQFF. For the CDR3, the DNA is TGTGCCAGCAGCTTGATTGCGGGACTAGCGGAGAGCTCCTACAATGAGCAGTTCTTC.

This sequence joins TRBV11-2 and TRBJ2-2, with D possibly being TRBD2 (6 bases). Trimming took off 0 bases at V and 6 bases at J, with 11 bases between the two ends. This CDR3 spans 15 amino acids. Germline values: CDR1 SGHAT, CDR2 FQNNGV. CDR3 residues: CASSLDPSAAGELFF. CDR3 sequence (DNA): TGTGCCAGCAGCTTAGATCCTAGCGCGGCCGGGGAGCTGTTTTTT.

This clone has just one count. The CDR3: CASSLTGLLLRDTQYF. DNA for the CDR3: TGTGCCAGCAGCTTGACAGGGTTGTTACTCAGAGATACGCAGTATTTT. The V call is TRBV7-8, the J call TRBJ2-3, with 7 bases aligning to TRBD1. The length of the CDR3 is 16 residues. With 3 bases clipped from V and 5 bases from J, the junction kept 11 bases outside the gene matches. Per germline, CDR1 SGHVS and CDR2 FQNEAQ.

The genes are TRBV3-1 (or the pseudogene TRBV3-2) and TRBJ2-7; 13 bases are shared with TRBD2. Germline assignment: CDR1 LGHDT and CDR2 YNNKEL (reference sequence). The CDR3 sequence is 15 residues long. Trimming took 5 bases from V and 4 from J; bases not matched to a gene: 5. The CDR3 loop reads CASSITSGGAYEQYF. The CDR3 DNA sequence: TGTGCCAGCAGCATAACTAGCGGGGGGGCGTACGAGCAGTACTTC.

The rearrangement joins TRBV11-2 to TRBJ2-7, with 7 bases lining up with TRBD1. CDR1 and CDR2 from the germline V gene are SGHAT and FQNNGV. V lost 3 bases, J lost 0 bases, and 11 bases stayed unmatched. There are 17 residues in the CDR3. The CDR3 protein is CASSFRGPGWDSYEQYF. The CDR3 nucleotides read TGTGCCAGCAGCTTTAGGGGGCCAGGGTGGGACTCCTACGAGCAGTACTTC.

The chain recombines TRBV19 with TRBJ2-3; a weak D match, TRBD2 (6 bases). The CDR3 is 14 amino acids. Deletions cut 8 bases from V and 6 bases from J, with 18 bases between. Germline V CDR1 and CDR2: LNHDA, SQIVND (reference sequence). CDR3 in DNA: TGTGCCAGTCGTCCCAGCCACGGAGGGGATACGCAGTATTTT. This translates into CASRPSHGGDTQYF.

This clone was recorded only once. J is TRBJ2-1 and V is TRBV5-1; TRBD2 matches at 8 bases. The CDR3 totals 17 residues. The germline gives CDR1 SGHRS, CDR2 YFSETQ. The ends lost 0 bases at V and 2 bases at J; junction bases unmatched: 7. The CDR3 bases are TGCGCCAGCAGCTTGGCAGCCCTAGCGGGCCCCTACAATGAGCAGTTCTTC. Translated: CASSLAALAGPYNEQFF.

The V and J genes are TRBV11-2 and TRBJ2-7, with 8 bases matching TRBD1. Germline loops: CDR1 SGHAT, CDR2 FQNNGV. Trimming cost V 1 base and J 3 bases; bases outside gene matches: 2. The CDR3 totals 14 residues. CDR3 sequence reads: CASSLAGGSYEQYF. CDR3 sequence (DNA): TGTGCCAGCAGCTTAGCAGGGGGCAGCTACGAGCAGTACTTC. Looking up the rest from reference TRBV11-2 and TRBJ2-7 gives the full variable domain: EAGVAQSPRYKIIEKRQSVAFWCNPISGHATLYWYQQILGQGPKLLIQFQNNGVVDDSQLPKDRFSAERLKGVDSTLKIQPAKLEDSAVYLCASSLAGGSYEQYFGPGTRLTVT.

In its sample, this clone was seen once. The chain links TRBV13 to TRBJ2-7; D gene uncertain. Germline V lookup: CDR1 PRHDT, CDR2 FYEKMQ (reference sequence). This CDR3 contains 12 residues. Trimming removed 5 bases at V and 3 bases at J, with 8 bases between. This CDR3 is CASSRGNYEQYF. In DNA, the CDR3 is TGTGCCAGCAGCCGCGGTAACTACGAGCAGTACTTC.

The CDR3 loop is CASTRSGSTEQYF. As DNA, the CDR3 is TGTGCCAGCACGCGGAGCGGGAGCACCGAGCAGTACTTC. The chain has TRBV6-6 and TRBJ2-7; 8 bases line up with TRBD2. After removal of 7 bases from V and 6 bases from J, the junction contained 8 bases not matched to a gene. This CDR3 region has 13 residues. Germline lookup yields CDR1 MNHNY and CDR2 SVGAGI (reference sequence).

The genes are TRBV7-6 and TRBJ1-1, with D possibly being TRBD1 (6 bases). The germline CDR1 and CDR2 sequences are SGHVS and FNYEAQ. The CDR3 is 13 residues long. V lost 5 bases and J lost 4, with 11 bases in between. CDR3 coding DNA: TGTGCCAGCAGCCACAGGGTTGGCACTGAAGCTTTCTTT. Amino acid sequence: CASSHRVGTEAFF.

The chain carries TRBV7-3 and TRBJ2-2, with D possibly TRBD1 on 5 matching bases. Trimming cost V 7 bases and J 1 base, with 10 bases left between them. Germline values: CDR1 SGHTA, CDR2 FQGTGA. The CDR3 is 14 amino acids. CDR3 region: CASTRDRNTGELFF. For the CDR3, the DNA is TGTGCCAGCACCCGCGACAGGAACACCGGGGAGCTGTTTTTT.

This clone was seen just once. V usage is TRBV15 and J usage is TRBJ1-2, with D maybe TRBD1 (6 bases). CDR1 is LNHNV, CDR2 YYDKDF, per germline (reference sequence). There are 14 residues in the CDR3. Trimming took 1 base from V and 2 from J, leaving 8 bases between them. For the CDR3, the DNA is TGTGCCACCAGCAGAGCAACAGGGAACTATGGCTACACCTTC. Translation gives CATSRATGNYGYTF.

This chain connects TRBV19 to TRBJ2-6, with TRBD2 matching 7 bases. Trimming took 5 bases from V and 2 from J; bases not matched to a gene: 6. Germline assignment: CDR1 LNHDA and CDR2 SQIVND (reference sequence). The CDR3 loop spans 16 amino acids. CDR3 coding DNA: TGTGCCAGTAGTGCAAAGCGGGGTACTGGGGCCAACGTCCTGACTTTC. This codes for CASSAKRGTGANVLTF.

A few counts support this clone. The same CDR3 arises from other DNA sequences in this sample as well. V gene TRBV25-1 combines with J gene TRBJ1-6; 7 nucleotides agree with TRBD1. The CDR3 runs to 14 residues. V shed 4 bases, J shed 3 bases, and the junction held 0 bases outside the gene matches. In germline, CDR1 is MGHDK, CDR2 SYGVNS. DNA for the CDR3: TGTGCCAGCAGTGGGACAGGCTATAATTCACCCCTCCACTTT. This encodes CASSGTGYNSPLHF.

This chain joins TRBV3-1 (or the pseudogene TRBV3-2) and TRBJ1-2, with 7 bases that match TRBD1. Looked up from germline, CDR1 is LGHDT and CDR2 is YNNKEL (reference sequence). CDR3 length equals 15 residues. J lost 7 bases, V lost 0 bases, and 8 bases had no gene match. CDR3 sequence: CASSQDWGQSLGYTF. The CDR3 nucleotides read TGTGCCAGCAGCCAAGATTGGGGACAGTCCCTTGGCTACACCTTC.

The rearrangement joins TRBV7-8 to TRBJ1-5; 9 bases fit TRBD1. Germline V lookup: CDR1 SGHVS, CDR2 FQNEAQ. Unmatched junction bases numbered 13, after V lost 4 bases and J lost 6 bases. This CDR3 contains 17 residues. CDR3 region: CASSSGSGPGQGQPQHF. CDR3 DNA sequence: TGTGCCAGCAGCTCGGGGTCGGGACCGGGACAGGGTCAGCCCCAGCATTTT.

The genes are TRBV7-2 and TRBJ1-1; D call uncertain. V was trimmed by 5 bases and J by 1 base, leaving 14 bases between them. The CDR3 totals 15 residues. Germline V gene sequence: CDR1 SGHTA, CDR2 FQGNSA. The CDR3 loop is CASSPILRRNTEAFF. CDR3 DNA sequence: TGTGCCAGCAGCCCCATCCTCCGGAGGAACACTGAAGCTTTCTTT. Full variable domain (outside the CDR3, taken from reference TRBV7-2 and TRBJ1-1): GAGVSQSPSNKVTEKGKDVELRCDPISGHTALYWYRQSLGQGLEFLIYFQGNSAPDKSGLPSDRFSAERTGGSVSTLTIQRTQQEDSAVYLCASSPILRRNTEAFFGQGTRLTVV.

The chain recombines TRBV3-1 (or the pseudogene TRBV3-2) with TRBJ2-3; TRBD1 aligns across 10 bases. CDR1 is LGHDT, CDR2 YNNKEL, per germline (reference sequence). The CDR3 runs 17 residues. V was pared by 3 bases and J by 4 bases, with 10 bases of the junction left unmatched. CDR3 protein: CASSQRVGQGGPDTQYF. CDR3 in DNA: TGTGCCAGCAGCCAGAGAGTCGGACAGGGGGGACCAGATACGCAGTATTTT.

The CDR3 DNA reads as TGCGCCAGCAGCTTGGGAGGACTAGCGGGAGTTTCCGAGCAGTACTTC. The encoded protein is CASSLGGLAGVSEQYF. V gene TRBV5-1 combines with J gene TRBJ2-7; 13 bases are a match to TRBD2. The V gene's germline CDR1 is SGHRS and CDR2 YFSETQ. This CDR3 comprises 16 residues. The J segment lost 6 bases and the V segment lost 0 bases, leaving 6 bases of the junction unmatched. The full variable domain, rest sourced from reference TRBV5-1 and TRBJ2-7, is KAGVTQTPRYLIKTRGQQVTLSCSPISGHRSVSWYQQTPGQGLQFLFEYFSETQRNKGNFPGRFSGRQFSNSRSEMNVSTLELGDSALYLCASSLGGLAGVSEQYFGPGTRLTVT.

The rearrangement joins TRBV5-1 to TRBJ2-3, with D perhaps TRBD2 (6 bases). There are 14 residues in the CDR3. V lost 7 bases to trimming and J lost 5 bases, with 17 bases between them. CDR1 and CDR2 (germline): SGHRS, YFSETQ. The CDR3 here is CASGSGRNGDTQYF. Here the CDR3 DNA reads TGCGCCAGCGGTAGCGGAAGGAACGGAGATACGCAGTATTTT.

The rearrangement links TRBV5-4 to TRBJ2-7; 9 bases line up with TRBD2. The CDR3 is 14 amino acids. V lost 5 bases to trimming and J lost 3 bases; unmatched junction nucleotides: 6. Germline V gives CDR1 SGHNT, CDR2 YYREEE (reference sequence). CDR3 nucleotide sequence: TGTGCCAGCAGTGAAGCGGGGGGACTCTACGAGCAGTACTTC. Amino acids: CASSEAGGLYEQYF.

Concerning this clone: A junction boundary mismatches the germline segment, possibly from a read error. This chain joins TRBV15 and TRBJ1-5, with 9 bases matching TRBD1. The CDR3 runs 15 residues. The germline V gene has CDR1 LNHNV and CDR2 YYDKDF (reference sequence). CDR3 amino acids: CATSRDRGSNQPQHF. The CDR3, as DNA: TGTGCCACCAGCCGAGACAGGGGGAGCAATCAGCCCCAGCATTTT.

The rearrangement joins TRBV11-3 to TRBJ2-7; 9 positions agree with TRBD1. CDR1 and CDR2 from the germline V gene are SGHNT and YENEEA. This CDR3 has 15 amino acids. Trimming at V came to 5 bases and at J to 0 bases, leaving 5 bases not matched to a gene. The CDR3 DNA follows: TGTGCCAGCAGCCGGGGACAGGGCCTCTCCTACGAGCAGTACTTC. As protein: CASSRGQGLSYEQYF.